This record concerns one TCR beta chain sequence. Authors' data handling: Amplifying reference gene primers gave estimates of nucleated cell counts. Only in-frame clones appear in the TCRdb table, and some are missing; sequencing was by immunoSEQ multiplex PCR. D and trimming were read from the DNA, whereas the V and J calls and clone size are those reported in that table. The repertoire holds approximately 210,000 clones, with roughly 90% as singletons. Enrolled through a virtual design, the participants were between 18 and 89 years of age and came from 24 US areas. Two negative PCRs, clearance, or symptom resolution were required of recovered Cohort 3 donors. The sample originates from a study of blood T cell repertoires in COVID-19. Study as a whole: PBMCs, B-cell-depleted T cells, or T cells provided the cDNA or gDNA that made up the material.

V gave up 4 bases and J gave up 5 bases; unmatched junction bases: 8. The CDR3 covers 14 residues. In germline, CDR1 is SGHRS, CDR2 YFSETQ. The rearrangement uses TRBV5-1 and TRBJ2-7; 8 nucleotides match TRBD1. The TCR originated in a woman in her thirties who had recovered from COVID-19. The sequencing input was PBMCs or T cells enriched from blood (not recorded which). The CDR3 loop is CASSGRTGRNEQYF. In DNA form, the CDR3 reads TGCGCCAGCAGCGGACGGACAGGGAGGAACGAGCAGTACTTC.